Listed below are T cell receptor beta chains from one sample, sequenced in a study of PD-L1 blockade in urothelial cancer. Repertoires were generated with immunoSEQ multiplex PCR, while TCRdb's copy carries only in-frame clones and drops some. The sample has fewer than 90,000 clones, approximately 90% seen once; the top ten hold 0.87%. The sequenced sample was PBMCs, obtained around atezolizumab (anti-PD-L1) treatment. These receptor sequences come from an elderly woman with urothelial cancer. Both conserved end residues are part of each CDR3. D genes are given only for firm matches. The size of a clone is reported for some rows only, either as once, few or many, or as a class for expanded clones.

j_gene	abundance	d_gene	v_gene	CDR3aa	CDR3nt
TRBJ1-1	NA	TRBD1	TRBV5-1	CASRPGQSNTEAFF	TGCGCCAGCCGACCGGGACAGTCGAACACTGAAGCTTTCTTT
TRBJ2-7	NA	TRBD2	TRBV30	CAWSVRASGNSYEQYF	TGTGCCTGGAGTGTACGGGCTAGCGGCAACTCCTACGAGCAGTACTTC
TRBJ1-5	NA	TRBD1	TRBV27	CASRHNRGIQPQHF	TGTGCCAGCAGACATAACAGGGGGATCCAGCCCCAGCATTTT
TRBJ2-1	NA	TRBD2	TRBV11-3	CASSLESGRAASYNEQFF	TGTGCCAGCAGCTTAGAAAGCGGGAGGGCCGCCTCCTACAATGAGCAGTTCTTC
TRBJ2-1	NA	TRBD1	TRBV7-2	CASSLNLGQFGNEQFF	TGTGCCAGCAGCTTAAACCTGGGACAGTTCGGCAATGAGCAGTTCTTC
TRBJ2-6	NA	TRBD1	TRBV30	CAWNPGAPGGFSGANVLTF	TGTGCCTGGAACCCGGGTGCCCCAGGGGGCTTCTCTGGGGCCAACGTCCTGACTTTC
TRBJ1-2	once	NA	TRBV11-2	CASSLDISNYGYTF	TGTGCCAGCAGCTTAGACATTTCTAACTATGGCTACACCTTC
TRBJ2-7	NA	TRBD1	TRBV6-5	CASAQDRGPTYEQYF	TGTGCCAGCGCGCAGGACAGGGGACCTACCTACGAGCAGTACTTC
TRBJ2-3	NA	NA	TRBV2	CASSRAPGQTTDTQYF	TGTGCCAGCAGCCGCGCCCCTGGACAGACCACAGATACGCAGTATTTT
TRBJ1-2	NA	TRBD1	TRBV9	CASTPGGSDYGYTF	TGTGCCAGCACCCCAGGGGGTTCCGACTATGGCTACACCTTC
TRBJ2-5	NA	NA	TRBV4-2	CASSQGQLLAVGGETQYF	TGTGCCAGCAGCCAAGGACAGTTACTGGCGGTGGGGGGAGAGACCCAGTACTTC
TRBJ1-3	NA	NA	TRBV7-3	CASSYMTAISGNTIYF	TGTGCCAGCAGCTATATGACAGCGATCTCTGGAAACACCATATATTTT
TRBJ2-1	NA	TRBD2	TRBV5-4	CASSLTSGIPISYNEQFF	TGTGCCAGCAGCTTGACTAGCGGGATACCGATCTCCTACAATGAGCAGTTCTTC